This T cell receptor (beta chain) was captured by sequencing in a study of T cell changes during pregnancy in multiple sclerosis. This CDR3 comprises 13 residues. Germline-derived CDR1 and CDR2 are MNHEY and SMNVEV (reference sequence). The V end was cut by 6 bases, the J end by 0 bases, with 3 bases between. Repertoires were generated with immunoSEQ multiplex PCR, while TCRdb's copy carries only in-frame clones and drops some. Among roughly 93,000 clones listed, 92% were seen once. The sample in question was peripheral blood, obtained after pregnancy. The J gene is TRBJ2-6, the V gene TRBV27; D ambiguous. The source is a female donor in good health, enrolled as a control in a pregnancy study. DNA of the CDR3: TGTGCCAGCAGCCTCTCTGGGGCCAACGTCCTGACTTTC. This translates into CASSLSGANVLTF.